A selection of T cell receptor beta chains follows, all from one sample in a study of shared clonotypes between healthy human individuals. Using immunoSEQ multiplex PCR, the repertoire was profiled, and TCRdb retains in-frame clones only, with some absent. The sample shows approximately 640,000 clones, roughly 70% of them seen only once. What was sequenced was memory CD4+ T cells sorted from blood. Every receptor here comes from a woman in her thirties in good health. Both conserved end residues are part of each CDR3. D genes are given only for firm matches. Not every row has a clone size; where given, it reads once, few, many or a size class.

CDR3 protein: CASSPDGAADTQYF
CDR3 DNA: TGTGCCAGCTCACCCGACGGCGCGGCAGATACGCAGTATTTT
V gene: TRBV18
J gene: TRBJ2-3
clone size: NA
D gene: NA

CDR3 protein: CASSFLAGTYEQYF
CDR3 DNA: TGTGCCAGCAGCTTCCTAGCGGGAACCTACGAGCAGTACTTC
V gene: TRBV7-8
J gene: TRBJ2-7
clone size: NA
D gene: TRBD2

CDR3 protein: CSVPDRANTEAFF
CDR3 DNA: TGCAGCGTCCCCGACAGGGCGAACACTGAAGCTTTCTTT
V gene: TRBV29-1
J gene: TRBJ1-1
clone size: NA
D gene: TRBD1

CDR3 protein: CASSYSSQFADTQYF
CDR3 DNA: TGTGCCAGCAGTTACTCGAGCCAATTCGCAGATACGCAGTATTTT
V gene: TRBV6-5
J gene: TRBJ2-3
clone size: NA
D gene: NA

CDR3 protein: CASSLGQDNTEAFF
CDR3 DNA: TGCGCCAGCAGCTTGGGGCAGGATAACACTGAAGCTTTCTTT
V gene: TRBV5-1
J gene: TRBJ1-1
clone size: few
D gene: NA

CDR3 protein: CASSAGTGNLNQPQHF
CDR3 DNA: TGTGCCAGCAGCGCCGGGACAGGCAATCTCAATCAGCCCCAGCATTTT
V gene: TRBV7-6
J gene: TRBJ1-5
clone size: NA
D gene: TRBD1

CDR3 protein: CASSEASGYNEQFF
CDR3 DNA: TGTGCCAGCAGTGAAGCGAGTGGGTACAATGAGCAGTTCTTC
V gene: TRBV2
J gene: TRBJ2-1
clone size: few
D gene: NA

CDR3 protein: CASCYWGPGANVLTF
CDR3 DNA: TGTGCCAGCTGCTACTGGGGGCCTGGGGCCAACGTCCTGACTTTC
V gene: TRBV13
J gene: TRBJ2-6
clone size: NA
D gene: NA

CDR3 protein: CASSLAFPGQGNDYGYTF
CDR3 DNA: TGTGCCAGCAGCTTGGCGTTTCCAGGACAGGGGAATGACTATGGCTACACCTTC
V gene: TRBV5-8
J gene: TRBJ1-2
clone size: many
D gene: TRBD1

CDR3 protein: CASSFRDSGTYF
CDR3 DNA: TGTGCCAGCAGTTTCCGGGACTCTGGAACCTATTTT
V gene: TRBV28
J gene: TRBJ2-3
clone size: few
D gene: NA

CDR3 protein: CASGSDSPYEQYF
CDR3 DNA: TGTGCCAGCGGTTCGGACAGTCCCTACGAGCAGTACTTC
V gene: TRBV2
J gene: TRBJ2-7
clone size: NA
D gene: NA

CDR3 protein: CSVERDRGGTEAFF
CDR3 DNA: TGCAGCGTTGAACGGGACAGGGGTGGAACTGAAGCTTTCTTT
V gene: TRBV29-1
J gene: TRBJ1-1
clone size: NA
D gene: TRBD1

CDR3 protein: CASSPRGDRGLGTTEAFF
CDR3 DNA: TGTGCCAGCAGCCCCCGTGGGGACAGGGGGCTGGGGACCACTGAAGCTTTCTTT
V gene: TRBV25-1
J gene: TRBJ1-1
clone size: once
D gene: TRBD1

CDR3 protein: CATSRDSLLGGTEAFF
CDR3 DNA: TGTGCCACCAGCAGAGACTCATTACTCGGGGGCACTGAAGCTTTCTTT
V gene: TRBV15
J gene: TRBJ1-1
clone size: NA
D gene: NA

CDR3 protein: CASSSGTYEQYF
CDR3 DNA: TGCGCCAGCAGCTCCGGGACCTACGAGCAGTACTTC
V gene: TRBV5-1
J gene: TRBJ2-7
clone size: NA
D gene: NA

CDR3 protein: CASSIDGRGWHSNQPQHF
CDR3 DNA: TGTGCCAGTAGTATAGATGGCAGGGGGTGGCATAGCAATCAGCCCCAGCATTTT
V gene: TRBV19
J gene: TRBJ1-5
clone size: NA
D gene: TRBD1

CDR3 protein: CASTGHLASGNTIYF
CDR3 DNA: TGTGCCAGCACCGGACACTTGGCCTCTGGAAACACCATATATTTT
V gene: TRBV2
J gene: TRBJ1-3
clone size: NA
D gene: NA